The rows below give T cell receptor beta chains drawn from one sample of a study of CD8+ T cells in alopecia areata. Assay: immunoSEQ multiplex PCR; the TCRdb copy retains only in-frame clones and omits some. The table records approximately 150,000 clones, approximately 70% of them present only once. This specimen was CD8+ T cells sorted from blood, taken at week 0. The receptors here all came from a human donor with alopecia areata. Each CDR3 is given with its conserved first and last residue. D genes are given only for firm matches. Some rows have no size entry. The others give once, few or many, or a class for an expanded clone.

v_gene,abundance,j_gene,d_gene,CDR3nt,CDR3aa
TRBV5-1,.,TRBJ1-2,.,TGCGCCAGCAGCCCGGCGGGGACCCCTAACTATGGCTACACCTTC,CASSPAGTPNYGYTF
TRBV30,few,TRBJ1-1,.,TGTGCCTGGGCACAGGGGAACACTGAAGCTTTCTTT,CAWAQGNTEAFF
TRBV5-6,few,TRBJ2-1,.,TGTGCCAGCAGCGTAGGCTCTGTGGGGCAGTTCTTC,CASSVGSVGQFF
TRBV11-2,once,TRBJ1-4,.,TGTGCCAGCAGCTTATTTAACGCGAATGAAAAACTGTTTTTT,CASSLFNANEKLFF
TRBV4-1,few,TRBJ1-6,.,TGCGCCAGCAGCCAAGATAGTGGCCAATTTGGTTCACCCCTCCACTTT,CASSQDSGQFGSPLHF
TRBV30,.,TRBJ2-3,.,TGTGCCTGGAGTTTTAACGGGAGAACAGATACGCAGTATTTT,CAWSFNGRTDTQYF
TRBV12-5,.,TRBJ1-4,.,TGTGCTAGTGGCCCCGGGGTTGCAACTAATGAAAAACTGTTTTTT,CASGPGVATNEKLFF
TRBV25-1,.,TRBJ1-2,.,TGTGCCAGCCGCCGGGGTTATGGCTACACCTTC,CASRRGYGYTF
TRBV27,.,TRBJ2-7,.,TGTGCCAGCAGTTTATCCGCAGGGCTTAACACCTACGAGCAGTACTTC,CASSLSAGLNTYEQYF
TRBV29-1,few,TRBJ2-5,.,TGCAGCGTTCGCGTAGAGACCCAGTACTTC,CSVRVETQYF
TRBV6-5,.,TRBJ1-3,TRBD1,TGTGCCAGCAGTCGAACAGGGGGCAATGGAAACACCATATATTTT,CASSRTGGNGNTIYF